This is a list of T cell receptor beta chains from one sample in a study of T cell responses to AZD1222 COVID-19 vaccine. The assay was immunoSEQ multiplex PCR, and TCRdb's table has in-frame clones only and misses some. The table has about 94,000 clones, roughly 88% seen once; the top ten hold about 14%. The specimen comprised peripheral blood, sampled on day 0 of AZD1222 vaccination. These receptors originate from an adult in good health. Each CDR3 is given with its conserved first and last residue. The D gene is left open where the match is weak. Part of the rows lack a size; the others show once, few, many or a class for expanded clones.

j_call | v_call | d_call | cdr3_length | clone_size | cdr3_nt | cdr3_aa
TRBJ1-3 | TRBV19 | . | 15 | few | TGTGCCAGTAGTATGGGCAGCCGGTCTGGAAACACCATATATTTT | CASSMGSRSGNTIYF
TRBJ1-1 | TRBV6-5 | . | 13 | . | TGTGCCAGCAGTCTTCAGGGGAACACTGAAGCTTTCTTT | CASSLQGNTEAFF
TRBJ2-3 | TRBV19 | TRBD2 | 15 | . | TGTGCCAGTAGCAAGATAGCGGGGGGGCTAGATACGCAGTATTTT | CASSKIAGGLDTQYF
TRBJ2-7 | TRBV6-5 | TRBD1 | 15 | once | TGTGCCAGCCGTCCGCGGGACAGGGGCCCTTACGAGCAGTACTTC | CASRPRDRGPYEQYF
TRBJ1-5 | TRBV19 | TRBD1 | 15 | . | TGTGCCAGTAGATCAACCAGGACAGGGGATCAGCCCCAGCATTTT | CASRSTRTGDQPQHF
TRBJ2-5 | TRBV7-9 | . | 14 | . | TGTGCCAGCAGCCCCCGGACGGTCTCGGAGACCCAGTACTTC | CASSPRTVSETQYF
TRBJ2-5 | TRBV7-9 | TRBD1 | 16 | . | TGTGCCAGCAGCTTATGGGGGACAGGGGATAGGGAGACCCAGTACTTC | CASSLWGTGDRETQYF
TRBJ1-5 | TRBV18 | . | 15 | . | TGTGCCAGCTCACCCTCGGTGGGTGGCAATCAGCCCCAGCATTTT | CASSPSVGGNQPQHF
TRBJ1-6 | TRBV2 | TRBD1 | 15 | . | TGTGCCAGCAGATCTCCGGGACAGAATAATTCACCCCTCCACTTT | CASRSPGQNNSPLHF
TRBJ2-3 | TRBV7-2 | TRBD1 | 15 | . | TGTGCCAGCAGCTTAGGGGCCAGGGGGCTGGATACGCAGTATTTT | CASSLGARGLDTQYF
TRBJ2-5 | TRBV11-2 | . | 15 | . | TGTGCCAGCAGCTTAGGTGGGATGGGGGTAAAGACCCAGTACTTC | CASSLGGMGVKTQYF
TRBJ1-3 | TRBV19 | . | 15 | few | TGTGCCACCAGCTCAACAGTCAGGGCTGGAAACACCATATATTTT | CATSSTVRAGNTIYF
TRBJ2-3 | TRBV5-6 | . | 18 | once | TGTGCCAGCAGCTTGCCGACAAGGGATCTGGGAGGCACAGATACGCAGTATTTT | CASSLPTRDLGGTDTQYF
TRBJ1-4 | TRBV10-2 | . | 17 | . | TGCGCCAGCAGGGACTTCCAGGACAGCGCAACTAATGAAAAACTGTTTTTT | CASRDFQDSATNEKLFF
TRBJ2-5 | TRBV4-1 | TRBD2 | 18 | . | TGCGCCAGCAGCCAAGGATTTAGCGGGTCATCGTACCAAGAGACCCAGTACTTC | CASSQGFSGSSYQETQYF
TRBJ1-2 | TRBV30 | . | 12 | . | TGTGCCTGGAGACTGACAGATAGAAACTACACCTTC | CAWRLTDRNYTF
TRBJ1-1 | TRBV6-5 | TRBD1 | 16 | few | TGTGCCAGCAGTTACCTCTCAGGGACAGGGGGCACTGAAGCTTTCTTT | CASSYLSGTGGTEAFF